Detailed here is one T cell receptor (beta chain). What it binds is not known. The TCR beta profiling, which covered VDJ combination and CDR3 sequence, was carried out using genomic DNA as the template. TCRdb re-derived calls from the reads in MiXCR, one entry per CDR3 protein. The sample consists of under 250,000 distinct CDR3 sequences, about 60% of them appearing once. Selection for sequencing was limited to patients who had shown CD8+CD57+ cell expansion by flow cytometry. The data were obtained in a study of CD8+CD57+ T cells in acquired aplastic anemia. Turning to the study itself: An average of roughly 3 ug of DNA was obtained from sorted CD4+ and CD8+ cells.

General observations from the study: Shared by patients and controls, just under 30 CD8+ CDR3s were abundant in patients.

Germline V gene data show CDR1 as SGHTA and CDR2 as FQGTGA. This CDR3 region has 13 residues. V was shortened by 5 bases and J by 3 bases, with 8 bases between the two germline ends. Sequencing was performed on sorted CD4+, CD8+, or CD8+CD57+ T cells (not recorded which) from PBMCs. The receptor comes from a human donor with aplastic anemia. This sequence joins TRBV7-3 and TRBJ1-5; maybe TRBD1 (6 bases). The CDR3 DNA is TGTGCCAGCAGCCGGGACAACAATCAGCCCCAGCATTTT. It encodes CASSRDNNQPQHF. The full variable domain, in which reference TRBV7-3 and TRBJ1-5 provide the parts outside the CDR3, is GAGVSQTPSNKVTEKGKYVELRCDPISGHTALYWYRQSLGQGPEFLIYFQGTGAADDSGLPNDRFFAVRPEGSVSTLKIQRTERGDSAVYLCASSRDNNQPQHFGDGTRLSIL.